This T cell receptor (beta chain) was captured by sequencing in a study of T cells expressing NK-cell markers (dated by TCRdb to 2018 to 2020). For the wider study: Fewer than ten donors provided sorted CD3+CD56+NKG2C+, CD3+CD56+NKG2C- and CD3+CD56-NKG2C+ T-cell subsets, whose TCR beta-chain repertoires were profiled. Among the eight sequenced donors, only one was HCMV-seronegative, while the other seven were HCMV-seropositive. All eight donors whose samples were sequenced were randomly selected healthy volunteers, three of them men and five women. Illumina HiSeq 2000/2500, MiSeq or NextSeq was used to sequence libraries as 2 x 150 bp reads.

Sequencing instrument: Illumina HiSeq 2000. TCR beta cDNA libraries were made by 5'RACE template switching that added a universal primer site and unique molecular identifiers. cDNA synthesis was primed from the TCR beta constant segment, followed by two successive PCR amplification steps. Turning to the authors' computational methods: MIGEC was used to demultiplex reads and group the reads by UMI, and MiTCR was used to assemble and quantify clonotypes. To exclude erroneous sequences, only TCR cDNA sequences supported by at least two reads were retained. The tcR package was used for downstream repertoire analysis, with clonotypes matched between fractions based on CDR3 nucleotide sequence plus V segment. VDJmatch was used to annotate antigen specificity against VDJdb, with one amino acid substitution in CDR3 allowed. Reprocessed by TCRdb, the reads give a single entry per CDR3 protein sequence, without DNA. The authors' filters were not applied to this entry. The sample table includes around 260,000 distinct CDR3 sequences. The biggest ten clones account for roughly 4.2% of the sample.

Results the study describes overall, beyond this receptor: Those dominant clonotypes were again the most abundant among CD3+CD56-NKG2C+ cells in a few donors, at about 28.3-65%. It remained unclear whether the expanded NKG2C-expressing T cell clones were specific for HCMV antigens. In six donors, the dominant CD3+CD56+NKG2C+ clonotypes ranked among the top 10 CD8+ clonotypes, making up roughly 1.0-7.0% of CD8+ T cells.

On this clonotype: What this receptor recognizes is not known.

HCMV-specific IgG was detected in serum with a commercial ELISA kit to determine HCMV serostatus. Peripheral blood mononuclear cells were isolated from blood by Ficoll density gradient centrifugation. The sample taken for sequencing was blood T cells: a sorted CD56 or NKG2C T cell subset, CD4+ or CD8+ T cells, or bulk PBMC T cells (not recorded which). This sequence originates from a woman aged 18 to 75 in good health.

The CDR3 corresponds to CASNEGMGAQETQYF. This chain is built from TRBV9 and TRBJ2-5; TCRdb's D gene call, TRBD1, goes unchecked for lack of DNA. The CDR3 holds 15 amino acids from the cysteine to the phenylalanine. No DNA is listed. From a lookup of the germline V gene, CDR1 and CDR2 are SGDLS and YYNGEE.